The 27 T cell receptor beta chains listed next were all sequenced from one sample in a study of Ad26.COV2.S vaccination and SARS-CoV-2 variants (TCRdb year 2021). The receptor library was made with the immunoSEQ multiplex PCR assay. TCRdb took this table from immuneACCESS and kept in-frame rearrangements with V and J called. Such tables lack part of the clones; where checked against another copy, unresolved V genes explain under half of the gap, and the rest is unexplained. The sample profile shows 200,000 to 300,000 clones; around 85% of them were found once. The ten biggest clones cover 2.9% of the sample. The sample's treatment or condition, from its label and the paper: about 20 received Ad26.COV2.S at low or high dose, single or two shots; 5 received placebo; per-sample allocation not given. For vaccine and placebo recipients, the sequenced repertoires came from samples collected on day 63 after the first injection.

Sequenced material: peripheral blood, taken in a trial of Ad26.COV2.S vaccine versus placebo. Every receptor here comes from a person between 18 and 59 years old who received the Ad26.COV2.S COVID-19 vaccine or a placebo.

This clone occurred a few times. The V gene is TRBV4-3, the J gene TRBJ2-2; 7 bases match TRBD2. The CDR3 consists of 16 residues. CDR1 LGHNA and CDR2 YSLEER come from the germline V gene. The trim removed 1 base at V and 1 base at J, leaving 3 bases unmatched. Here the CDR3 DNA reads TGCGCCAGCAGCCAAGGAGCTAGCGGGAACACCGGGGAGCTGTTTTTT. Amino acid sequence: CASSQGASGNTGELFF.

V gene TRBV2 combines with J gene TRBJ2-7; 8 nucleotides match TRBD1. The germline gives CDR1 SNHLY, CDR2 FYNNEI. The CDR3 has 13 residues. V lost 4 bases, J lost 6 bases, and 5 bases stayed unmatched. CDR3 coding DNA: TGTGCCAGCAGTGCCCCAGGGACAGGCGAGCAGTACTTC. This gives the protein CASSAPGTGEQYF.

The chain uses TRBV2 and TRBJ2-5; tentatively, D is TRBD2 (5 bases). V was shortened by 6 bases and J by 2 bases, with 13 bases between the two germline ends. This CDR3 is built from 14 residues. Per germline, CDR1 SNHLY and CDR2 FYNNEI. Here the CDR3 DNA reads TGTGCCAGCAGCGCAAGCGGTGGGCAAGAGACCCAGTACTTC. Protein product: CASSASGGQETQYF.

J is TRBJ2-7 and V is TRBV20-1; 10 bases align to TRBD2. The trim removed 3 bases at V and 9 bases at J, leaving 5 bases unmatched. The CDR3 loop spans 12 amino acids. Germline CDR1 is DFQATT and CDR2 is SNEGSKA (reference sequence). The CDR3 loop reads CSASSGGPGQYF. CDR3 nucleotides: TGCAGTGCTAGTAGCGGGGGGCCCGGGCAGTACTTC.

V gene TRBV6-5 combines with J gene TRBJ2-7, with 12 bases fitting TRBD1. The CDR3 contains 14 residues. Per germline, CDR1 MNHEY and CDR2 SVGAGI. Trimming took 8 bases from V and 5 from J; bases not matched to a gene: 7. CDR3 nucleotides: TGTGCCAGCCGGGACAGGGGGCGTTTCCACGAGCAGTACTTC. Translated: CASRDRGRFHEQYF.

The chain joins TRBV18 to TRBJ2-5; 7 bases map to TRBD2. The CDR3 sequence is 16 residues long. Per germline, CDR1 KGHSH and CDR2 LQKENI. Trimming took 2 bases from V and 4 from J; bases not matched to a gene: 10. The CDR3 is CASSPTVTSRRETQYF. Here the CDR3 DNA reads TGTGCCAGCTCACCAACCGTGACTAGCCGTAGAGAGACCCAGTACTTC.

The chain joins TRBV5-8 to TRBJ1-5; TRBD1 matches at 7 bases. The V gene end was trimmed by 4 bases and the J gene end by 7 bases; junction bases not matched to a gene: 8. This CDR3 spans 14 amino acids. Germline V gives CDR1 SGHTS, CDR2 YDEGEE. In nucleotides, the CDR3 is TGTGCCAGCAGCACCGGGACAGAAGGACAGCCCCAGCATTTT. Its translation: CASSTGTEGQPQHF.

V usage is TRBV5-1 and J usage is TRBJ2-6; the match to TRBD1 covers 9 bases. After removal of 4 bases from V and 0 bases from J, the junction contained 8 bases not matched to a gene. The CDR3 has 18 amino acids. Germline V CDR1 and CDR2: SGHRS, YFSETQ. The CDR3 region is CASSRPGQGNSGANVLTF. The CDR3 bases are TGCGCCAGCAGCCGTCCGGGACAGGGAAACTCTGGGGCCAACGTCCTGACTTTC.

In this sample, this clone turned up many times. The chain links TRBV5-4 to TRBJ2-7, with 14 bases matching TRBD2. Germline assignment: CDR1 SGHNT and CDR2 YYREEE (reference sequence). After removal of 4 bases from V and 9 bases from J, the junction contained 6 bases not matched to a gene. This CDR3 is built from 14 residues. CDR3 bases: TGTGCCAGCAGCCGTGGGGGACTAGCGGGAGCGCAGTACGTC. Its translation is CASSRGGLAGAQYV.

The chain links TRBV6-2 or TRBV6-3 to TRBJ1-1; possible D gene TRBD1, 6 bases. The CDR3 extends over 15 amino acids. V lost 2 bases and J lost 0, with 10 bases in between. Germline assignment: CDR1 MNHEY and CDR2 SVGEGT. In DNA form, the CDR3 reads TGTGCCAGCAGTTACCAGGGGCGGTTGAACACTGAAGCTTTCTTT. Amino acids: CASSYQGRLNTEAFF.

V and J are TRBV2 and TRBJ1-5; the match to TRBD1 covers 8 bases. CDR3 length: 14 amino acids. Germline-derived CDR1 and CDR2 are SNHLY and FYNNEI. Trimming took 6 bases from V and 3 from J; bases not matched to a gene: 4. The CDR3 DNA follows: TGTGCCAGCAGACAGGACAGGGTCAATCAGCCCCAGCATTTT. Translation gives CASRQDRVNQPQHF.

The chain combines TRBV12-3 or TRBV12-4 with TRBJ2-5, with D possibly matching TRBD1 (6 bases). The V end lost 3 bases, the J end lost 5 bases, and 10 bases lay between the germline ends. The CDR3 consists of 13 residues. CDR3 in DNA: TGTGCCAGCAGTTTCACAGGGAAGGAGACCCAGTACTTC. Translated: CASSFTGKETQYF.

The CDR3 sequence: CASTLLALGQADTQYF. CDR3 sequence (DNA): TGTGCCAGCACCCTCCTTGCCCTGGGGCAGGCAGATACGCAGTATTTT. The chain combines TRBV5-6 with TRBJ2-3; weak D call: TRBD1 (5 bases). The V and J ends lost 6 bases and 4 bases respectively, with 21 bases between them. Germline V lookup: CDR1 SGHDT, CDR2 YYEEEE. The CDR3 runs to 16 residues.

The genes are TRBV6-2 or TRBV6-3 and TRBJ2-1; D remains ambiguous. The CDR3 runs to 13 residues. Germline V gene sequence: CDR1 MNHEY, CDR2 SVGEGT. V gave up 2 bases and J gave up 7 bases, with 9 bases separating them. The CDR3 here is CASSYRSFNEQFF. The CDR3, as DNA: TGTGCCAGCAGTTACCGGTCCTTTAATGAGCAGTTCTTC.

J is TRBJ2-2 and V is TRBV25-1; no firm D call. Trimming left V 7 bases short and J 5 bases short, with 8 bases between. Per the germline V gene, CDR1 is MGHDK and CDR2 is SYGVNS. The CDR3 spans 12 residues. The CDR3 reads CASNSETGELFF. The CDR3 DNA reads TGTGCCAGCAATTCGGAGACCGGGGAGCTGTTTTTT.

The J gene is TRBJ2-6, the V gene TRBV5-5; D is unresolved. This CDR3 comprises 18 residues. Looked up from germline, CDR1 is SGHKS and CDR2 is YYEKEE (reference sequence). V shed 0 bases and J shed 1 base, with 14 bases lying between them. The CDR3 DNA follows: TGTGCCAGCAGCTTGGCACTCCCAGGCAAATCTGGGGCCAACGTCCTGACTTTC. Translating gives CASSLALPGKSGANVLTF.

The chain combines TRBV7-6 with TRBJ2-3, with 7 bases fitting TRBD1. This CDR3 is 14 amino acids long. Germline V lookup: CDR1 SGHVS, CDR2 FNYEAQ. V trimming: 5 bases; J trimming: 6 bases; junction bases outside the gene matches: 8. CDR3 amino acids: CASSPRTGLDTQYF. In DNA form, the CDR3 reads TGTGCCAGCAGCCCCCGGACAGGCCTGGATACGCAGTATTTT.

The chain recombines TRBV19 with TRBJ1-2; no reliable D call. V lost 8 bases to trimming and J lost 7 bases, with 17 bases between them. CDR1 is LNHDA, CDR2 SQIVND, per germline (reference sequence). The CDR3 has 13 amino acids. CDR3 nucleotides: TGTGCCAGTGAGAGGACCGCGAAGGGTGGCTACACCTTC. It encodes CASERTAKGGYTF.

The V and J genes are TRBV7-9 and TRBJ1-5, with D tentatively TRBD1 (5 bases). The CDR3 runs to 16 residues. Trimming left V 1 base short and J 4 bases short, with 14 bases between. Per the germline V gene, CDR1 is SEHNR and CDR2 is FQNEAQ (reference sequence). The CDR3 coding sequence is TGTGCCAGCAGCTTAGAGGCAGGGAGGGGTAATCAGCCCCAGCATTTT. This encodes CASSLEAGRGNQPQHF. Full variable domain (outside the CDR3, taken from reference TRBV7-9 and TRBJ1-5): DTGVSQNPRHKITKRGQNVTFRCDPISEHNRLYWYRQTLGQGPEFLTYFQNEAQLEKSRLLSDRFSAERPKGSFSTLEIQRTEQGDSAMYLCASSLEAGRGNQPQHFGDGTRLSIL.

This clone was seen just once. The chain couples TRBV7-9 to TRBJ1-4; D gene uncertain. From germline, CDR1 is SEHNR and CDR2 FQNEAQ (reference sequence). Trimming cost V 5 bases and J 7 bases, with 11 bases left between them. The CDR3 loop spans 13 amino acids. CDR3 nucleotide sequence: TGTGCCAGCAGCGCCGGACTGGGTGAAAAACTGTTTTTT. Amino acids: CASSAGLGEKLFF. The full variable domain, completed using reference TRBV7-9 and TRBJ1-4, is DTGVSQNPRHKITKRGQNVTFRCDPISEHNRLYWYRQTLGQGPEFLTYFQNEAQLEKSRLLSDRFSAERPKGSFSTLEIQRTEQGDSAMYLCASSAGLGEKLFFGSGTQLSVL.

The V call is TRBV4-2, the J call TRBJ1-5; D not certain. Germline V gene sequence: CDR1 LGHNA, CDR2 YNFKEQ. This CDR3 comprises 15 residues. V was pared by 4 bases and J by 5 bases, with 15 bases between. The CDR3 region is CASSPGRSGHQPQHF. DNA of the CDR3: TGTGCCAGCAGCCCTGGACGGTCCGGTCATCAGCCCCAGCATTTT.

The genes are TRBV5-1 and TRBJ2-3, with 11 bases identical to TRBD2. The CDR3 runs 17 residues. J was trimmed by 1 base and V by 2 bases; bases with no gene match: 6. The germline CDR1 and CDR2 sequences are SGHRS and YFSETQ. CDR3 DNA sequence: TGCGCCAGCAGCTTTAGCGGGGGGGGAATGGGCACAGATACGCAGTATTTT. Its protein product is CASSFSGGGMGTDTQYF. Full variable domain (remainder filled in from reference TRBV5-1 and TRBJ2-3): KAGVTQTPRYLIKTRGQQVTLSCSPISGHRSVSWYQQTPGQGLQFLFEYFSETQRNKGNFPGRFSGRQFSNSRSEMNVSTLELGDSALYLCASSFSGGGMGTDTQYFGPGTRLTVL.

This rearrangement joins TRBV6-5 to TRBJ1-2, with a tentative D call TRBD1 (5 bases). The CDR3 sequence is 12 residues long. Deletions cut 8 bases from V and 2 bases from J, with 9 bases between. Germline V gives CDR1 MNHEY, CDR2 SVGAGI. CDR3 nucleotide sequence: TGTGCCAGCGGGGGTATCAACTATGGCTACACCTTC. Translating it yields CASGGINYGYTF.

The chain is built from TRBV30 and TRBJ2-7, with D uncertain. Looked up from germline, CDR1 is GTSNPN and CDR2 is SVGIG (reference sequence). V was clipped by 1 base and J by 0 bases, with 16 bases between them. The length of the CDR3 is 16 residues. The CDR3: CAWSAKGKKSSYEQYV. The CDR3 DNA reads TGTGCCTGGAGTGCTAAAGGGAAGAAAAGCTCCTACGAGCAGTACGTC.

This rearrangement joins TRBV2 to TRBJ2-3; D gene unclear. The CDR3 is 11 amino acids. V lost 4 bases and J 8 bases, leaving 7 bases between the germline ends. Germline values: CDR1 SNHLY, CDR2 FYNNEI. The CDR3 protein is CASSGTFTQYF. DNA of the CDR3: TGTGCCAGCAGTGGGACCTTTACGCAGTATTTT. The full variable domain, completed using reference TRBV2 and TRBJ2-3, is EPEVTQTPSHQVTQMGQEVILRCVPISNHLYFYWYRQILGQKVEFLVSFYNNEISEKSEIFDDQFSVERPDGSNFTLKIRSTKLEDSAMYFCASSGTFTQYFGPGTRLTVL.

The CDR3 spells CAISLDGYEQYV. CDR3 sequence (DNA): TGTGCCATCAGTCTGGACGGCTACGAGCAGTACGTC. This chain joins TRBV10-3 and TRBJ2-7; no firm D call. Trimming took off 5 bases at V and 3 bases at J, with 8 bases between the two ends. CDR3 length equals 12 residues. Germline V CDR1 and CDR2: ENHRY, SYGVKD.

This rearrangement joins TRBV6-5 to TRBJ1-1; 9 positions match TRBD1. Germline CDR1 MNHEY, CDR2 SVGAGI. V shed 7 bases, J shed 8 bases, and the junction held 5 bases outside the gene matches. The CDR3 is 12 residues long. The chain's CDR3 is CASKIDRGEAFF. The CDR3, as DNA: TGTGCCAGCAAGATCGACAGGGGGGAAGCTTTCTTT.